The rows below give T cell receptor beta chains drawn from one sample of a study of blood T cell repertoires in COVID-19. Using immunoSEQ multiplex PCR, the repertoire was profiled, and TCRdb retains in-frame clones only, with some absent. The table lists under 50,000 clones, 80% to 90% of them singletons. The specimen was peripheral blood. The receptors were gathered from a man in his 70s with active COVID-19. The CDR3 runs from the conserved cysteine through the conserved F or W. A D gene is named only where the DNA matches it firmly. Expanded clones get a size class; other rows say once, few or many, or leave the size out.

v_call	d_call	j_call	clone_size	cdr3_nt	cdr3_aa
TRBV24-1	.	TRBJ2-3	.	TGTGCCACCAGCCAAAACACAGATACGCAGTATTTT	CATSQNTDTQYF
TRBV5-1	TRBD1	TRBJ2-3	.	TGCGCCAGCTCGACAGGGGATGGGACAGATACGCAGTATTTT	CASSTGDGTDTQYF
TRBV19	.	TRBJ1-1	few	TGTGCCAGTAGTATCAAGTTGAGCACTGAAGCTTTCTTT	CASSIKLSTEAFF
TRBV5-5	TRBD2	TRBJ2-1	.	TGTGCCAGCAGCCTGAGACTAGCGGGGGGGCCCTACAATGAGCAGTTCTTC	CASSLRLAGGPYNEQFF
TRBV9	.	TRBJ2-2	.	TGTGCCAGCAGCGTAGACAGGGACACCGGGGAGCTGTTTTTT	CASSVDRDTGELFF
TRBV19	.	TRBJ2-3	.	TGTGCCAGTAGTATCTCCAGGCCAGATACGCAGTATTTT	CASSISRPDTQYF
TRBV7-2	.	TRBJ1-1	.	TGTGCCAGCAGCCCTGACAGAAACCTGAACACTGAAGCTTTCTTT	CASSPDRNLNTEAFF
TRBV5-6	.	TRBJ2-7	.	TGTGCCAGCAGCTTGTTCTTATCGGCAGGGACATCCTACGAGCAGTACTTC	CASSLFLSAGTSYEQYF
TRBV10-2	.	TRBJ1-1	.	TGCGCCAGCAGTGGGGAGAGACGGGCTTTCTTT	CASSGERRAFF
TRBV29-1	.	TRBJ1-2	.	TGCAGCGTTGAAAACCGGGTTAACTATGGCTACACCTTC	CSVENRVNYGYTF
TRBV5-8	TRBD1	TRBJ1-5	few	TGTGCCAGCAGCTTGTGGACAGGGCGAACAAGCAATCAGCCCCAGCATTTT	CASSLWTGRTSNQPQHF
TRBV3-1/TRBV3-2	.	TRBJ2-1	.	TGTGCCAGCAGCTCGACGCGCGGGGGCCACAATGAGCAGTTCTTC	CASSSTRGGHNEQFF
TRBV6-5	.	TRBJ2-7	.	TGTGCCAGCAGCCCCACAGTTTTTGGAGAGCAGTACTTC	CASSPTVFGEQYF
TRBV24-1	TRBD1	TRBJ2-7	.	TGTGCCACCAGTGACCCGGGACAGCCCTACGAGCAGTACTTC	CATSDPGQPYEQYF
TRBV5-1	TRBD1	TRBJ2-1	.	TGCGCCAGCAGCTTAGGGACAGAGTACAATGAGCAGTTCTTC	CASSLGTEYNEQFF
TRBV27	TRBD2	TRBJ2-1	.	TGTGCCAGCAGTCCCCGGAGTAGCGGGGGCCTCAATGAGCAGTTCTTC	CASSPRSSGGLNEQFF
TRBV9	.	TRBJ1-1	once	TGTGCCAGCAGCGTTAGGGGGGGAGGCACTGAAGCTTTCTTT	CASSVRGGGTEAFF
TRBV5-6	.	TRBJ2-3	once	TGTGCCAGCAGCTTGCGCGGTAGCACAGATACGCAGTATTTT	CASSLRGSTDTQYF
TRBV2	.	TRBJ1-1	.	TGTGCCAGCAGTGAAAGGCCAGGGAACACTGAAGCTTTCTTT	CASSERPGNTEAFF
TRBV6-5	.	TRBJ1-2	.	TGTGCCAGCAGTTACTCCCGGGGGGGGCAGAACTATGGCTACACCTTC	CASSYSRGGQNYGYTF
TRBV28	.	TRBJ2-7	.	TGTGCCAGCAGTTTAGGGGGGAGCGTTTACGAGCAGTACTTC	CASSLGGSVYEQYF
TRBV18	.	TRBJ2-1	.	TGTGCCAGCGCGGGGCAAAGCTCCTACAATGAGCAGTTCTTC	CASAGQSSYNEQFF
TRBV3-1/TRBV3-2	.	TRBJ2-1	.	TGTGCCAGCAGTCAAGCCGCGGGCTCGGGCTGGGCGCAGTTCTTC	CASSQAAGSGWAQFF
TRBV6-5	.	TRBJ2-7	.	TGTGCCAGCACCAGCGGCTCCTACGAGCAGTACTTC	CASTSGSYEQYF
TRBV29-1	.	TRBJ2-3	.	TGCAGCGTTGTAAGGGGAACAGATACGCAGTATTTT	CSVVRGTDTQYF
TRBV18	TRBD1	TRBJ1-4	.	TGTGCCAGCTCACCAAATCCCGGGACAGGTCAAGAAAAACTGTTTTTT	CASSPNPGTGQEKLFF
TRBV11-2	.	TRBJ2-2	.	TGTGCCAGCAGCTTACGCGGGGCTAACACCGGGGAGCTGTTTTTT	CASSLRGANTGELFF
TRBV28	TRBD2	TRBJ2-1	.	TGTGCCAGCAGTTTGGGGGGACTAGTCGCCAATGAGCAGTTCTTC	CASSLGGLVANEQFF
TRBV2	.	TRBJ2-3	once	TGTGCCAGCAGTGATGGGGGACACCTCACAGATACGCAGTATTTT	CASSDGGHLTDTQYF
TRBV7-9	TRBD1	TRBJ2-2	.	TGTGCCAGCAGTTCCCCAAAAACAGGGGGCTCAAACACCGGGGAGCTGTTTTTT	CASSSPKTGGSNTGELFF
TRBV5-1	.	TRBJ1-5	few	TGCGCCAGCAGCCTAGGGGTGAACAATCAGCCCCAGCATTTT	CASSLGVNNQPQHF
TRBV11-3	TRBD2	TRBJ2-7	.	TGTGCCAGCAGCCCTAGCGGGGGCACCTCCTACGAGCAGTACTTC	CASSPSGGTSYEQYF
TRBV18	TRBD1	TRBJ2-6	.	TGTGCCAGCTCATTTCAGGGGGCTGGGGCCAACGTCCTGACTTTC	CASSFQGAGANVLTF
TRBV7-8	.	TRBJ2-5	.	TGTGCCAGCAGCTTAGAGGGGGAAGAGACCCAGTACTTC	CASSLEGEETQYF
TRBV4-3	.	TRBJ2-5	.	TGCGCCAGCAGCCAAGAGGCCAGCGTTTCGGCGACCCAGTACTTC	CASSQEASVSATQYF
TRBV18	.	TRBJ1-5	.	TGTGCCAGCTCACCGGGCAGGGTCGATAATCAGCCCCAGCATTTT	CASSPGRVDNQPQHF
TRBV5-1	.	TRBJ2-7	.	TGCGCCAGCACTCCAAATTCGGACAGCTCCTACGAGCAGTACTTC	CASTPNSDSSYEQYF
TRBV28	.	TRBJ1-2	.	TGTGCCAGCAGTTTGGGGGACAACCTCTATGGCTACACCTTC	CASSLGDNLYGYTF
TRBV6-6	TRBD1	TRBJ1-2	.	TGTGCCAGCACCCTTGGACAGGGGGCCACCAACTATGGCTACACCTTC	CASTLGQGATNYGYTF
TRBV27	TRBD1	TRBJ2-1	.	TGTGCCAGCACCCCTAAACCGGGACAGGGGTTCGATGAGCAGTTCTTC	CASTPKPGQGFDEQFF
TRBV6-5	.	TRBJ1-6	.	TGTGCCAGCAGAAGAATGAGCAATTCACCCCTCCACTTT	CASRRMSNSPLHF
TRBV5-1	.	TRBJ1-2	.	TGCGCCAGCAGCTCCTCTCCGAGCCCCGCGGTTGGCTACACCTTC	CASSSSPSPAVGYTF
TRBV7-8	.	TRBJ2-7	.	TGTGCCAGCAGCTTTTCCTCTACCTACGAGCAGTACTTC	CASSFSSTYEQYF